This passage covers 24 T cell receptor beta chains from one sample sequenced in a study of blood T cells in healthy people across ages. Using a J-beta primer mix together with a sample-barcoded 5' primer, a second PCR was run for roughly 6 to 11 cycles. In TCRdb, the 5' RACE reads were re-called with MiXCR into one record per CDR3 protein. The sample holds around 620,000 distinct CDR3 sequences; roughly a quarter are singletons and the top ten take 15% to 20%. Sequenced input: blood. Receptors were obtained from a woman in her seventies in good health.

CDR3 sequence (DNA): TGTGCCAGCAGTTCCAGGACTGGAGGAGGAATAGACATTCAGTACTTC. It translates to CASSSRTGGGIDIQYF. The chain is built from TRBV12-3 or TRBV12-4 and TRBJ2-4, with a weak D call TRBD2 (5 bases). CDR3 length equals 16 residues. V dropped 4 bases and J dropped 8 bases, with 21 bases sitting between them.

This clonotype was picked up a small number of times. The genes are TRBV20-1 and TRBJ1-3, with no clear D. The CDR3 totals 14 residues. The ends were cut back, 6 bases at V and 0 bases at J, with 12 bases in the middle. The V gene's germline CDR1 is DFQATT and CDR2 SNEGSKA (reference sequence). In DNA, the CDR3 is TGCAGTGCCCCTGGACGGACCTCTGGAAACACCATATATTTT. This encodes CSAPGRTSGNTIYF.

This clonotype was counted between two and nine times. Written as DNA, the CDR3 is TGTGCCAGCAGCTCGTACGGGGGGCGAAACATTCAGTACTTC. This gives the protein CASSSYGGRNIQYF. The gene calls are TRBV7-2 and TRBJ2-4; tentatively, D is TRBD2 (7 bases). The CDR3 loop spans 14 amino acids. The V end lost 4 bases, the J end lost 6 bases, and 13 bases lay between the germline ends. Germline assignment: CDR1 SGHTA and CDR2 FQGNSA.

The rearrangement joins TRBV18 to TRBJ2-3, with 9 nucleotides matching TRBD2. The CDR3 covers 15 residues. Unmatched junction bases numbered 11, after V lost 8 bases and J lost 5 bases. Germline V gene data show CDR1 as KGHSH and CDR2 as LQKENI. In DNA form, the CDR3 reads TGTGCCAGCCTCCGTGTAGCGGGGGCGGGAGATACGCAGTATTTT. It specifies CASLRVAGAGDTQYF.

The rearrangement links TRBV5-1 to TRBJ2-2; 9 nucleotides match TRBD2. The CDR3 has 16 amino acids. J lost 4 bases, V lost 1 base, and 5 bases had no gene match. Germline CDR1 is SGHRS and CDR2 is YFSETQ. CDR3 region: CASSLSLAGTTGELFF. The CDR3 DNA follows: TGCGCCAGCAGCTTGTCCCTAGCGGGGACCACCGGGGAGCTGTTTTTT.

This chain uses TRBV19 with TRBJ1-4, with D tentatively TRBD1 (5 bases). Deletions cut 4 bases from V and 5 bases from J, with 17 bases between. Germline loops: CDR1 LNHDA, CDR2 SQIVND (reference sequence). This CDR3 comprises 16 residues. CDR3 in amino acids: CASSKPRGATNEKLFF. The CDR3, as DNA: TGTGCCAGTAGTAAACCAAGGGGTGCCACCAATGAAAAACTGTTTTTT.

The table lists this clonotype with a few counts. V gene TRBV5-1 combines with J gene TRBJ2-3; D gene unclear. Trimming took off 4 bases at V and 0 bases at J, with 12 bases between the two ends. Per the germline V gene, CDR1 is SGHRS and CDR2 is YFSETQ. This CDR3 has 15 amino acids. As DNA, the CDR3 is TGCGCCAGCAGCCTGGTGTGGTATAGCACAGATACGCAGTATTTT. Protein product: CASSLVWYSTDTQYF.

This clonotype was seen more than once but under ten times. The V gene is TRBV29-1, the J gene TRBJ2-5, with D possibly TRBD1 on 7 matching bases. The CDR3 is 15 amino acids. The germline CDR1 and CDR2 sequences are SQVTM and ANQGSEA. Trimming took off 6 bases at V and 5 bases at J, with 22 bases between the two ends. This CDR3 reads CSVHRGGTVGETQYF. Written as DNA, the CDR3 is TGCAGCGTCCACAGGGGCGGGACGGTAGGGGAGACCCAGTACTTC.

This clonotype was detected only a few times. The CDR3 DNA reads as TGCAGCGTTGGTAAGACTAGCAGCTACTACGAGCAGTACTTC. Its protein product is CSVGKTSSYYEQYF. V usage is TRBV29-1 and J usage is TRBJ2-7, with 7 bases that match TRBD2. V was pared by 4 bases and J by 3 bases, with 9 bases of the junction left unmatched. CDR3 length: 14 amino acids. Germline V lookup: CDR1 SQVTM, CDR2 ANQGSEA.

The V call is TRBV20-1, the J call TRBJ1-2, with a tentative D call TRBD1 (6 bases). The germline gives CDR1 DFQATT, CDR2 SNEGSKA (reference sequence). The CDR3 spans 12 residues. V lost 5 bases and J lost 4, with 11 bases in between. CDR3 DNA sequence: TGCAGTGCTGGGGGCCCCAGCTATGGCTACACCTTC. Residues: CSAGGPSYGYTF.

This clonotype was observed many times. The CDR3 nucleotides read TGTGCCAGCAGCAACCGGGACGCCACAGATACGCAGTATTTT. Its translation is CASSNRDATDTQYF. This sequence joins TRBV13 and TRBJ2-3; D may correspond to TRBD1 or TRBD2 (5 bases each). From germline, CDR1 is PRHDT and CDR2 FYEKMQ (reference sequence). V was clipped by 5 bases and J by 2 bases, with 11 bases between them. The CDR3 spans 14 residues.

This clonotype was found a few times. The gene calls are TRBV4-3 and TRBJ1-5, with D unresolved. With 3 bases removed from V and 6 bases from J, the gap between germline ends came to 12 bases. Germline loops: CDR1 LGHNA, CDR2 YSLEER. The CDR3 covers 14 residues. The chain's CDR3 is CASSQDKAVQPQHF. CDR3 bases: TGCGCCAGCAGCCAGGATAAAGCGGTTCAGCCCCAGCATTTT.

CDR3 residues: CASSISGGVDTQYF. Here the CDR3 DNA reads TGTGCCAGCAGTATTAGCGGGGGGGTTGATACGCAGTATTTT. The rearrangement joins TRBV6-6 to TRBJ2-3, with 11 bases matching TRBD2. CDR1 and CDR2 from the germline V gene are MNHNY and SVGAGI (reference sequence). V lost 5 bases and J lost 6; bases outside the gene matches: 4. The CDR3 length is 14 residues.

The rearrangement uses TRBV7-2 and TRBJ2-6; 11 nucleotides match TRBD2. The germline CDR1 and CDR2 sequences are SGHTA and FQGNSA. The CDR3 totals 19 residues. V shed 5 bases and J 0 bases; nucleotides not matched to a gene: 9. The CDR3 region is CASSPTLAGGSSGANVLTF. CDR3 coding DNA: TGTGCCAGCAGCCCCACCCTAGCGGGGGGCTCCTCTGGGGCCAACGTCCTGACTTTC.

The J gene is TRBJ2-4, the V gene TRBV27, with 10 positions matching TRBD1. Germline loops: CDR1 MNHEY, CDR2 SMNVEV (reference sequence). The CDR3 totals 18 residues. After removal of 4 bases from V and 6 bases from J, the junction contained 15 bases not matched to a gene. The CDR3 nucleotides read TGTGCCAGCAGTTCCCGTTGGGACAGGGGAATCAATGTAAACATTCAGTACTTC. This codes for CASSSRWDRGINVNIQYF.

This clonotype was detected a few times. No conserved phenylalanine or tryptophan ends this CDR3, so it is likely a read error. This chain joins TRBV5-1 and TRBJ2-7; D remains ambiguous. CDR1 is SGHRS, CDR2 YFSETQ, per germline. V gave up 2 bases and J gave up 4 bases, with 4 bases separating them. The CDR3 runs to 11 residues. CDR3 residues: CASSFGYEQYL. The DNA of the CDR3 is TGCGCCAGCAGCTTCGGGTACGAGCAGTACCTC.

The J gene is TRBJ2-5, the V gene TRBV20-1, with TRBD2 matching 12 bases. The closer fit of TRBJ2-7 to the DNA end suggests the J call may be wrong. The length of the CDR3 is 14 residues. Germline assignment: CDR1 DFQATT and CDR2 SNEGSKA (reference sequence). The CDR3 reads CSAKGTSGLYEQYF. CDR3 DNA: TGCAGTGCTAAGGGGACTAGCGGGCTCTACGAGCAGTACTTC.

The chain recombines TRBV7-8 with TRBJ2-5; D may be TRBD2 (7 bases). Trimming stripped 1 base from V and 2 bases from J, with 20 bases between. CDR1 is SGHVS, CDR2 FQNEAQ, per germline. This CDR3 has 18 amino acids. The CDR3 DNA sequence: TGTGCCAGCAGCTTAGGAAGGGGGGCGGGGGCGTTACAAGAGACCCAGTACTTC. Protein: CASSLGRGAGALQETQYF.

This sequence joins TRBV27 and TRBJ1-1; no clear D. V lost 7 bases and J 5 bases, leaving 8 bases between the germline ends. This CDR3 region has 11 residues. Germline V lookup: CDR1 MNHEY, CDR2 SMNVEV (reference sequence). For the CDR3, the DNA is TGTGCCAGCATTTTCCGAACTGAAGCTTTCTTT. It translates to CASIFRTEAFF.

This clonotype has at least ten counts. The chain recombines TRBV5-1 with TRBJ1-1, with unresolved D. CDR3 length: 13 amino acids. Germline assignment: CDR1 SGHRS and CDR2 YFSETQ. V was shortened by 3 bases and J by 4 bases, with 10 bases between the two germline ends. For the CDR3, the DNA is TGCGCCAGCAGCTCAGTACGGGGCACTGAAGCTTTCTTT. It encodes CASSSVRGTEAFF.

The rearrangement uses TRBV7-8 and TRBJ2-4, with TRBD2 as a possible D gene (5 bases). V shed 3 bases and J shed 8 bases, with 23 bases lying between them. CDR1 and CDR2 (germline): SGHVS, FQNEAQ. CDR3 size: 17 residues. CDR3 nucleotides: TGTGCCAGCAGCTTCCGACGGGCGGGTCAAGGTAGTTACATTCAGTACTTC. Translated: CASSFRRAGQGSYIQYF. Together with reference TRBV7-8 and TRBJ2-4, the CDR3 gives the full variable domain: GAGVSQSPRYKVAKRGQDVALRCDPISGHVSLFWYQQALGQGPEFLTYFQNEAQLDKSGLPSDRFFAERPEGSVSTLKIQRTQQEDSAVYLCASSFRRAGQGSYIQYFGAGTRLSVL.

The V gene is TRBV2, the J gene TRBJ2-1; 13 bases agree with TRBD2. Unmatched junction bases numbered 2, after V lost 4 bases and J lost 2 bases. The CDR3 has 16 amino acids. CDR1 is SNHLY, CDR2 FYNNEI, per germline. The CDR3 protein is CASSGTSGSPYNEQFF. The CDR3 DNA follows: TGTGCCAGCAGTGGGACTAGCGGGAGCCCCTACAATGAGCAGTTCTTC.

This clonotype was recorded a few times. CDR3 in DNA: TGTGCCAGCAGTTTATGGGGGACGGGCTCTGGAAACACCATATATTTT. Its protein product is CASSLWGTGSGNTIYF. The chain employs TRBV12-3 or TRBV12-4 and TRBJ1-3, with D possibly matching TRBD1 (5 bases). Trimming pared 2 bases from V and 0 bases from J, leaving 11 bases between. The CDR3 loop spans 16 amino acids.

This clonotype was detected a few times. The rearrangement uses TRBV20-1 and TRBJ1-2, with TRBD1 matching 9 bases. The CDR3 consists of 13 residues. The V gene end was trimmed by 1 base and the J gene end by 10 bases; junction bases not matched to a gene: 7. CDR1 is DFQATT and CDR2 is SNEGSKA in the germline V gene (reference sequence). In nucleotides, the CDR3 is TGCAGTGCTAGAGGGGGGACAGGGAAGGACTACACCTTC. This sequence encodes CSARGGTGKDYTF.